This TCR beta chain is drawn from a study of high-grade serous ovarian cancer treatment subgroups. Study-level points and caveats: The analyses considered CDR3 and ignored CDR1 and CDR2. Higher neoantigen levels went with greater TCR clonal relatedness. Spatial context was lost because tumors were sequenced in bulk. Same-patient tumor repertoires overlapped at about 0.11 to 0.8; different patients barely overlapped.

Tumor samples were taken before definitive surgery or chemotherapy. This clone was detected only once. Its target is unknown. Profiling relied on immunoSEQ multiplex PCR, and the TCRdb table lists in-frame clones only, not all of them. Found here are 10,000 to 12,000 clones, roughly 87% of them singletons; the top ten hold 6.6%. Germline V gene data show CDR1 as SGHRS and CDR2 as YFSETQ. This CDR3 contains 14 residues. The junction had 5 bases not matched to a gene; V was cut back by 1 base and J by 7 bases. The clonotype was recovered from a human donor with high-grade serous ovarian cancer. The chain is built from TRBV5-1 and TRBJ1-2; 9 bases align to TRBD1. Material for sequencing was tumor tissue. CDR3 sequence (DNA): TGCGCCAGCAGCTTGACAGGGGGCGCGGGTGGCTACACCTTC. Residues: CASSLTGGAGGYTF.